This T cell receptor beta chain was obtained from a study of blood T cell repertoires in COVID-19. Study-wide context: COVID-19 samples from acute and convalescent phases originated in the United States, Italy and Spain.

Trimming removed 6 bases from V and 8 bases from J, with 19 bases in between. CDR3 length: 14 residues. CDR1 and CDR2 from the germline V gene are LNHDA and SQIVND (reference sequence). The authors' processing: How many nucleated cells were present was estimated from reference gene primer amplification. Using immunoSEQ multiplex PCR, the repertoire was profiled, and TCRdb retains in-frame clones only, with some absent. V and J calls plus clone size are reproduced from that table; the DNA served to infer D and trimming. The sample has roughly 140,000 clones, over 70% seen once; the top ten hold approximately 11%. Living in 25 or so US areas, the participants were between roughly 18 and 89 years of age.

The receptor comes from a man in his sixties who had recovered from COVID-19. The sequenced material came from PBMCs or T cells enriched from blood (not recorded which). V is TRBV19 and J is TRBJ1-1, with no clear D. CDR3 region: CASRRLLYSGEAFF. CDR3 nucleotide sequence: TGTGCCAGTAGGCGCCTCCTGTACAGTGGAGAAGCTTTCTTT. Variable domain in full (rest from reference TRBV19 and TRBJ1-1): DGGITQSPKYLFRKEGQNVTLSCEQNLNHDAMYWYRQDPGQGLRLIYYSQIVNDFQKGDIAEGYSVSREKKESFPLTVTSAQKNPTAFYLCASRRLLYSGEAFFGQGTRLTVV.